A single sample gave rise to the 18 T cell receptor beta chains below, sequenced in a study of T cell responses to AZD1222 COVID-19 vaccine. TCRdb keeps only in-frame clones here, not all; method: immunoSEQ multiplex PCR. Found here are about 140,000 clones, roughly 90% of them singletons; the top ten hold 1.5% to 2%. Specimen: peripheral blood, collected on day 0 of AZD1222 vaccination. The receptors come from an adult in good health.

The CDR3: CASSPLQGGFAFF. In DNA, the CDR3 is TGTGCCAGCTCACCGCTCCAGGGAGGGTTCGCTTTCTTT. The chain recombines TRBV18 with TRBJ1-1; weak D call: TRBD1 (5 bases). Per the germline V gene, CDR1 is KGHSH and CDR2 is LQKENI. The CDR3 extends over 13 amino acids. The ends were cut back, 3 bases at V and 11 bases at J, with 16 bases in the middle. Supplemented by reference TRBV18 and TRBJ1-1, the full variable domain reads NAGVMQNPRHLVRRRGQEARLRCSPMKGHSHVYWYRQLPEEGLKFMVYLQKENIIDESGMPKERFSAEFPKEGPSILRIQQVVRGDSAAYFCASSPLQGGFAFFGQGTRLTVV.

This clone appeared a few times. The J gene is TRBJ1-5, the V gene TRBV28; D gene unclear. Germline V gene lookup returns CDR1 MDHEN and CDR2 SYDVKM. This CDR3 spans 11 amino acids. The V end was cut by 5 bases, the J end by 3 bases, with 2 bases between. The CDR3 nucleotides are TGTGCCAGCAGTCACAATCAGCCCCAGCATTTT. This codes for CASSHNQPQHF.

The CDR3 loop reads CASSLEFAAGLGGYTF. The DNA of the CDR3 is TGTGCCAGCAGCTTAGAGTTTGCGGCAGGGCTTGGGGGCTACACCTTC. The genes are TRBV11-2 and TRBJ1-2; TRBD1 is a possible D gene (5 bases). The germline gives CDR1 SGHAT, CDR2 FQNNGV. The CDR3 runs 16 residues. Trimming took 0 bases from V and 8 from J, leaving 19 bases between them.

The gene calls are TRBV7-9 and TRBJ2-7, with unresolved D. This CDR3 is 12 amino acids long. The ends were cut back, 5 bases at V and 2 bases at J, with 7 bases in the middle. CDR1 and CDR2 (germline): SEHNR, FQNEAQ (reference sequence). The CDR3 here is CASSLDAYEQYF. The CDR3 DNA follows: TGTGCCAGCAGCCTCGATGCCTACGAGCAGTACTTC.

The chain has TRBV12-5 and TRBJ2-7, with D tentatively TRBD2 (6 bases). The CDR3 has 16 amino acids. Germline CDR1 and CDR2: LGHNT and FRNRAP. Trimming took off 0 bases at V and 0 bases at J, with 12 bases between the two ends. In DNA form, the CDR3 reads TGTGCTAGTGGTTTGGTATTCGGGCGGGACTCCTACGAGCAGTACTTC. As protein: CASGLVFGRDSYEQYF.

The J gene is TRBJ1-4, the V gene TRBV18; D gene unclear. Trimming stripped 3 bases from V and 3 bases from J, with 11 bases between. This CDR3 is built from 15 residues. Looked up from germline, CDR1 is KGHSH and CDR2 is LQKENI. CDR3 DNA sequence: TGTGCCAGCTCACCGGCTAGGGTCTCTAATGAAAAACTGTTTTTT. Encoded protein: CASSPARVSNEKLFF.

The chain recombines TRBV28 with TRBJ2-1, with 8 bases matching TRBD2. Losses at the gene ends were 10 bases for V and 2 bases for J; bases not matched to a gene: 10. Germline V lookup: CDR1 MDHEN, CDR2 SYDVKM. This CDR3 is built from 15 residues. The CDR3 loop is CATGGSGGTYNEQFF. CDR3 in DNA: TGTGCCACCGGTGGGAGCGGGGGTACCTACAATGAGCAGTTCTTC.

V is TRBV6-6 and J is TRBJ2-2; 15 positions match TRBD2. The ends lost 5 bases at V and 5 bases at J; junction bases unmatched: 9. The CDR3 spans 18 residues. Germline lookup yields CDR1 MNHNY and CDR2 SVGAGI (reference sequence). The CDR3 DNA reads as TGTGCCAGCAGTCCCCGGGGACTAGCGGGAGGACGGACCGGGGAGCTGTTTTTT. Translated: CASSPRGLAGGRTGELFF.

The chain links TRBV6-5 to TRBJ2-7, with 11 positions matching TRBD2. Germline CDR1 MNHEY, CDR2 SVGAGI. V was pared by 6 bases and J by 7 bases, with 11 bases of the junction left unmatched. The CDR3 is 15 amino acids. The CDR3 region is CASSTSGRSWVEQYF. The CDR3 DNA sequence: TGTGCCAGCAGCACTAGCGGGAGATCGTGGGTAGAGCAGTACTTC.

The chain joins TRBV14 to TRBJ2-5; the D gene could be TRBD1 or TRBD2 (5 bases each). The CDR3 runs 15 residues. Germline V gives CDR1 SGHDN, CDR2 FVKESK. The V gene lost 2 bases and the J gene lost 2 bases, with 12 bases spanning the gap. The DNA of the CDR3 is TGTGCCAGCAGCCAAACCGGGACGGTGCAAGAGACCCAGTACTTC. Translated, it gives CASSQTGTVQETQYF.

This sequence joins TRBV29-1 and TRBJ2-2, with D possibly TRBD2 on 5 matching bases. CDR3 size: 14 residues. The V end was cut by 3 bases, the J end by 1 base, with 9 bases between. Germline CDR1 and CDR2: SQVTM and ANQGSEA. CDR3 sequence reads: CSVDPSGNTGELFF. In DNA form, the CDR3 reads TGCAGCGTTGACCCGAGCGGGAACACCGGGGAGCTGTTTTTT.

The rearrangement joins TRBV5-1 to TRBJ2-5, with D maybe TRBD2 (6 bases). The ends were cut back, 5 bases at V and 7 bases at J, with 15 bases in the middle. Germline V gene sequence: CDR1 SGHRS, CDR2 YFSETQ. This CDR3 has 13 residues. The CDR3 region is CASRTGLRGTQYF. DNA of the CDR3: TGCGCCAGCAGAACGGGACTCCGAGGGACCCAGTACTTC.

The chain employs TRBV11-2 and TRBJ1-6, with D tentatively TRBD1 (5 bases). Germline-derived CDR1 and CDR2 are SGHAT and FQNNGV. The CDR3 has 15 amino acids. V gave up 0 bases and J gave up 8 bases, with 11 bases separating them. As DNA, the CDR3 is TGTGCCAGCAGCTTAGAAGGGGCTAGGGATTCACCCCTCCACTTT. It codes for CASSLEGARDSPLHF. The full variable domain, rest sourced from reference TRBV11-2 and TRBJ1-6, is EAGVAQSPRYKIIEKRQSVAFWCNPISGHATLYWYQQILGQGPKLLIQFQNNGVVDDSQLPKDRFSAERLKGVDSTLKIQPAKLEDSAVYLCASSLEGARDSPLHFGNGTRLTVT.

DNA for the CDR3: TGTGCCAGTAGTATAAGGGTGGGCAATCAGCCCCAGCATTTT. It encodes CASSIRVGNQPQHF. This rearrangement joins TRBV19 to TRBJ1-5; D call uncertain. The CDR3 contains 14 residues. The V end lost 2 bases, the J end lost 2 bases, and 7 bases lay between the germline ends. Germline V gene sequence: CDR1 LNHDA, CDR2 SQIVND (reference sequence).

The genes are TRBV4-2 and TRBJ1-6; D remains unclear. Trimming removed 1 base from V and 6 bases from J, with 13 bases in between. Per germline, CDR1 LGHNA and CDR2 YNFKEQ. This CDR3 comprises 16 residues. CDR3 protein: CASSQVEVRLNSPLHF. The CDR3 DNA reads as TGTGCCAGCAGCCAAGTCGAGGTTAGGCTTAATTCACCCCTCCACTTT.

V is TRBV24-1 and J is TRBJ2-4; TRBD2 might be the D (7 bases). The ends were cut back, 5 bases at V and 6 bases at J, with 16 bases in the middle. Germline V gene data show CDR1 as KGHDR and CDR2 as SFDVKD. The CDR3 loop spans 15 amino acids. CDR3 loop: CATSAGGRGGNIQYF. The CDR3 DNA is TGTGCCACCAGTGCGGGGGGCAGGGGAGGAAACATTCAGTACTTC.

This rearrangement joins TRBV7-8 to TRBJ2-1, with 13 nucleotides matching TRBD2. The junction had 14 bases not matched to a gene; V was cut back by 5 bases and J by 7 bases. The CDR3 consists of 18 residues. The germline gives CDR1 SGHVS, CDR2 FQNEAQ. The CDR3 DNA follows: TGTGCCAGCAGCCGAAGGACTAGCGGGGGATTCGGGTTGAATGAGCAGTTCTTC. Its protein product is CASSRRTSGGFGLNEQFF.

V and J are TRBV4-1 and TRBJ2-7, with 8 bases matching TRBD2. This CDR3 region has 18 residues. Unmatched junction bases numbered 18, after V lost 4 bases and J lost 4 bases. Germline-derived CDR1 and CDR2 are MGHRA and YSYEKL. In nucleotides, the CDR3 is TGCGCCAGCAGCCCTGGACTAGCTCCACCACCGTTAGAATACGAGCAGTACTTC. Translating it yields CASSPGLAPPPLEYEQYF.